The clone carrying this T cell receptor beta chain has at least ten counts. The data belong to a study of Graves' ophthalmopathy and Graves' hyperthyroidism. RNA served as the template for amplifying TCR beta CDR3 regions. HTBI primers were used in a first-round RT-PCR, which preceded a second-round multiplex PCR. TCRdb re-called the multiplex PCR reads through MiXCR, storing one row per CDR3 protein. This sample has about half a million distinct CDR3 sequences, with around 14% found just once. With a duration under 3 months, ophthalmopathy in the donors showed moderate-to-severe activity, CAS ≥3 and NOSPECS ≥4. Germline CDR1 reads DFQATT; CDR2 reads SNEGSKA (reference sequence). V lost 3 bases and J lost 5, with 8 bases in between. CDR3 length: 12 amino acids.

This TCR was sampled from a woman in her thirties with Graves' ophthalmopathy. J is TRBJ1-5 and V is TRBV20-1, with a tentative D call TRBD1 (5 bases). Sequencing was done on a sample of blood. CDR3 bases: TGCAGTGCTAGCAGGGTAGATCAGCCCCAGCATTTT. It translates to CSASRVDQPQHF.